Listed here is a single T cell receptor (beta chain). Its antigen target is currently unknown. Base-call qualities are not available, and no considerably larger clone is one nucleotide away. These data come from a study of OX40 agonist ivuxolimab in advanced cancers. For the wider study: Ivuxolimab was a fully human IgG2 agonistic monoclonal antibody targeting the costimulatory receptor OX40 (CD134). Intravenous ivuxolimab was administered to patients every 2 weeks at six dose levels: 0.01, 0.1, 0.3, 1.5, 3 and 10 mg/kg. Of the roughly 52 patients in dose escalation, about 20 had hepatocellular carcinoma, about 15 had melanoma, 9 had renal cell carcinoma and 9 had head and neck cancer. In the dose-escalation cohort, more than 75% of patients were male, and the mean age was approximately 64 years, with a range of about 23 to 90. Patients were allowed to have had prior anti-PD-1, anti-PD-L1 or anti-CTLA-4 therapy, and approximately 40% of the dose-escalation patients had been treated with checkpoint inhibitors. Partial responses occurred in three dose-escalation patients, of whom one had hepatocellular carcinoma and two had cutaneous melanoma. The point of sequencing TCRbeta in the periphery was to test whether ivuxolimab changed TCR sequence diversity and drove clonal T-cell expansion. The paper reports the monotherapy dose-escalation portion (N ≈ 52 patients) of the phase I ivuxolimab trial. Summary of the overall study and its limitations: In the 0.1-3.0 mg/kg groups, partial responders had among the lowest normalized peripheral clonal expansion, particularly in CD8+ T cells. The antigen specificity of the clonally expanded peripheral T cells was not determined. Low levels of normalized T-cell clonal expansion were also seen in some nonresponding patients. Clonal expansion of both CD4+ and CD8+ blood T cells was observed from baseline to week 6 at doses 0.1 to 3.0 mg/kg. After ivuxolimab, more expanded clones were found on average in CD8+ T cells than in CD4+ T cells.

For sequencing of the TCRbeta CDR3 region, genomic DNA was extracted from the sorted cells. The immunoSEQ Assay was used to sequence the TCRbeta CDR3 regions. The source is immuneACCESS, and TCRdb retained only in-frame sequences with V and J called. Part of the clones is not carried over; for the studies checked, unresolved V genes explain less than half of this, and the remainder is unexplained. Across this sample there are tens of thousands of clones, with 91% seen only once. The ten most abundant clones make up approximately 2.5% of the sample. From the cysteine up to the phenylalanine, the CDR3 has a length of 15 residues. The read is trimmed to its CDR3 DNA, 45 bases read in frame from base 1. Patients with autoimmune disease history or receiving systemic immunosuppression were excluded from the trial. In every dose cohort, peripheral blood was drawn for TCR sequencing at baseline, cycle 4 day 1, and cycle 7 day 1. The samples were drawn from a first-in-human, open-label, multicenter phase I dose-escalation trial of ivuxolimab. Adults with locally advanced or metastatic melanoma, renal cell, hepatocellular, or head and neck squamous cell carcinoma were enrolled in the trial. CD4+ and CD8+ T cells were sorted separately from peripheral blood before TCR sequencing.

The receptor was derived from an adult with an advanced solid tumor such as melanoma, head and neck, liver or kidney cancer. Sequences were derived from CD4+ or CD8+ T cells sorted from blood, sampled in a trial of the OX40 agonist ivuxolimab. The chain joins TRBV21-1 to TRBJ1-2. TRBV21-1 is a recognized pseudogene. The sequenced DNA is TGTGCCAGCAGCCCCTCGGGAGGGGTCCCCTATGGCTACACCTTC. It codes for CASSPSGGVPYGYTF.